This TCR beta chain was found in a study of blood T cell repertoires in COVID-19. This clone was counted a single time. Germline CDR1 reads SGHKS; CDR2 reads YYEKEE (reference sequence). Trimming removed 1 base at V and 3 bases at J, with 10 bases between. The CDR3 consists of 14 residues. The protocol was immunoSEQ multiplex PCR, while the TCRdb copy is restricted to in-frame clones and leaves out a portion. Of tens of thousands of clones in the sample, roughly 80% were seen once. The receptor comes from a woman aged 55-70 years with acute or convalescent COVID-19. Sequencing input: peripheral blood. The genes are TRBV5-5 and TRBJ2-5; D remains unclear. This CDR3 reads CASSLWPLEETQYF. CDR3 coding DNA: TGTGCCAGCAGCTTGTGGCCTCTAGAAGAGACCCAGTACTTC.